The entry below describes one T cell receptor (beta chain). A junction end diverges from the germline sequence, so it may reflect a read error. CDR1 and CDR2 (germline): DFQATT, SNEGSKA (reference sequence). This CDR3 spans 12 amino acids. The library came from three nested PCR rounds adapted from ARM-PCR protocols. TCRdb itself ran the multiplex PCR reads through MiXCR, one entry per CDR3 protein. The table has over 60,000 distinct CDR3 sequences, 73% seen once; the top ten hold about 30%. The data originate from a study of tumor and adjacent non-tumor tissue in lung cancer. RNA was extracted from bulk tissue without any cell sorting.

The TCR was taken from a man between 60 and 75 years old with non-small cell lung cancer. Specimen: lung tumor tissue. The V gene is TRBV20-1, the J gene TRBJ2-7; possibly TRBD2 for D (6 bases). The CDR3: CSPVGGLDEEYF. As DNA, the CDR3 is TGCAGCCCAGTGGGGGGTTTGGACGAGGAGTACTTC.